Below are 8 T cell receptor beta chains sequenced from a single sample in a study of cytomegalovirus exposure and HLA in healthy donors. Primers: 60 Vbeta forward and 13 Jbeta reverse. TCRdb keeps only in-frame clones here, not all; method: immunoSEQ multiplex PCR. The data hold approximately 72,000 clones, with 78% observed a single time. The sample taken for sequencing was PBMCs. The receptors were gathered from a male donor in good health and CMV-seropositive.

This clone was counted a few times. This chain uses TRBV14 with TRBJ1-1; D not certain. This CDR3 is 14 amino acids long. Trimming pared 4 bases from V and 6 bases from J, leaving 15 bases between. Germline CDR1 is SGHDN and CDR2 is FVKESK. The CDR3 DNA is TGTGCCAGCAGCCTGATGAGAGGCTTTTCTGAAGCTTTCTTT. It translates to CASSLMRGFSEAFF.

This clone showed up just once. The V call is TRBV19, the J call TRBJ1-1; D might be TRBD1 (5 bases). The CDR3 length is 12 residues. Looked up from germline, CDR1 is LNHDA and CDR2 is SQIVND (reference sequence). V dropped 3 bases and J dropped 8 bases, with 10 bases sitting between them. CDR3 in DNA: TGTGCCAGTAGTATCGGACACTTGGAAGCTTTCTTT. Amino acid sequence: CASSIGHLEAFF.

V gene TRBV28 combines with J gene TRBJ1-1; D gene unclear. The CDR3 runs to 12 residues. In germline, CDR1 is MDHEN, CDR2 SYDVKM. CDR3 nucleotides: TGTGCTCACCACAGATTGAACACTGAAGCTTTCTTT. Protein product: CAHHRLNTEAFF.

This chain joins TRBV7-2 and TRBJ2-7; 7 nucleotides match TRBD1. Germline CDR1 is SGHTA and CDR2 is FQGNSA. The CDR3 totals 15 residues. The V and J ends lost 5 bases and 0 bases, in that order; junction bases with no gene match: 7. In nucleotides, the CDR3 is TGTGCCAGCAGCATTACAGGGGCCAGCTCCTACGAGCAGTACTTC. It specifies CASSITGASSYEQYF.

This rearrangement joins TRBV30 to TRBJ2-7; 9 nucleotides align to TRBD2. With 4 bases clipped from V and 3 bases from J, the junction kept 4 bases outside the gene matches. The V gene's germline CDR1 is GTSNPN and CDR2 SVGIG (reference sequence). CDR3 length: 13 amino acids. The CDR3 reads CAWTSGMDYEQYF. The CDR3 bases are TGTGCCTGGACTAGCGGGATGGACTACGAGCAGTACTTC.

The rearrangement uses TRBV5-4 and TRBJ1-2; TRBD1 matches 9 bases. Per the germline V gene, CDR1 is SGHNT and CDR2 is YYREEE (reference sequence). The CDR3 is 15 residues long. Trimming took 2 bases from V and 7 from J; bases not matched to a gene: 9. The CDR3 nucleotides are TGTGCCAGCAGCTTAATGACAGGGGGTTCGGCTGGCTACACCTTC. Translating gives CASSLMTGGSAGYTF. Based on the CDR3 plus reference TRBV5-4 and TRBJ1-2, the full variable domain is ETGVTQSPTHLIKTRGQQVTLRCSSQSGHNTVSWYQQALGQGPQFIFQYYREEENGRGNFPPRFSGLQFPNYSSELNVNALELDDSALYLCASSLMTGGSAGYTFGSGTRLTVV.

The rearrangement links TRBV2 to TRBJ2-2; tentative D call: TRBD1 (6 bases). Between the trimmed V and J ends, which lost 7 bases and 2 bases, there was a span of 11 bases. This CDR3 contains 14 residues. The germline gives CDR1 SNHLY, CDR2 FYNNEI. CDR3 amino acids: CASIWTANTGELFF. CDR3 DNA sequence: TGTGCCAGCATTTGGACAGCAAACACCGGGGAGCTGTTTTTT.

The chain uses TRBV4-1 and TRBJ2-7; D gene ambiguous. V lost 2 bases and J 0 bases, leaving 8 bases between the germline ends. CDR1 and CDR2 from the germline V gene are MGHRA and YSYEKL. This CDR3 spans 14 amino acids. CDR3 region: CASSQRVSSYEQYF. The CDR3 bases are TGCGCCAGCAGCCAACGCGTTAGCTCCTACGAGCAGTACTTC.